The clone carrying this T cell receptor (beta chain) turned up a few times. The sample comes from a study of T cell responses to AZD1222 COVID-19 vaccine. The protocol was immunoSEQ multiplex PCR, while the TCRdb copy is restricted to in-frame clones and leaves out a portion. The sample includes approximately 27,000 clones, about nine tenths of them seen just once. V dropped 4 bases and J dropped 10; count of bases not matched to a gene: 15. The CDR3 runs 16 residues. The germline V gene has CDR1 MNHEY and CDR2 SVGAGI. This TCR was recovered from an adult in good health. The chain recombines TRBV6-5 with TRBJ1-4, with TRBD1 identical over 7 bases. This specimen was peripheral blood, taken on day 0 of AZD1222 vaccination. DNA of the CDR3: TGTGCCAGCAGTTTCCCCGACAGGGCTCCTGAGGGAAAACTGTTTTTT. Residues: CASSFPDRAPEGKLFF.